This TCR beta chain was retrieved from a study of T cell repertoires in cytomegalovirus infection. The overall study: Recently identified HLA-C-restricted CMV epitopes were used, and well-studied HLA-B-restricted CMV epitopes were used as well. Indicated by public TCR beta signatures were CMV infection and matching HLA type. General observations from the study: The study identified carriers of CMV plus the relevant HLA from cumulative public TCR beta family frequency. Dominating the ex vivo response were TCR beta clonotypes that were CMV-specific and HLA-C-restricted.

Comments on this clonotype: As yet, its antigen is unknown.

Via MiXCR, TCRdb re-called the reads, giving one row per CDR3 protein. This sample has around 500,000 distinct CDR3 sequences; approximately 46% occur once, and the top ten carry about 39%. This CDR3 is built from 13 residues. V gave up 1 base and J gave up 9 bases, with 12 bases separating them. The germline V gene has CDR1 LNHNV and CDR2 YYDKDF (reference sequence). The TCR comes from a human donor in good health (CMV status not recorded). Some clones in this sample may be carry-over from other donors' samples. Sequenced material: cultured PBMCs, taken from culture after CMV antigen stimulation. The rearrangement joins TRBV15 to TRBJ2-5, with TRBD2 as a possible D gene (6 bases). The CDR3 DNA is TGTGCCACCAGCAGAGGACGGACTACGGCCCAGTACTTC. Translated, it gives CATSRGRTTAQYF.